These T cell receptor beta chains were read from a single sample in a study of type 1 regulatory T cells. TCRdb re-called the reads through MiXCR, storing one row per CDR3 protein. This sample has about 100,000 distinct CDR3 sequences, with about 28% found just once. The specimen was CD4+ T cells, either the whole sample or a sorted fraction (not recorded which). These receptors came from a human donor in good health. The CDR3 runs from the conserved cysteine through the conserved F or W. A D gene is named only where the DNA matches it firmly. The size of a clone is reported for some rows only, either as once, few or many, or as a class for expanded clones.

length,J,size,D,V,CDR3,DNA
16,TRBJ1-3,.,.,TRBV7-8,CASSLALGFSGNTIYF,TGTGCCAGCAGCTTAGCGCTGGGGTTCTCTGGAAACACCATATATTTT
14,TRBJ2-1,.,.,TRBV5-1,CASGHDSGGDEQFF,TGCGCCAGCGGTCATGACAGTGGGGGCGATGAGCAGTTCTTC
15,TRBJ2-5,.,.,TRBV7-2,CASSLSARAQETQYF,TGTGCCAGCAGCTTAAGCGCACGAGCTCAAGAGACCCAGTACTTC
15,TRBJ2-1,few,.,TRBV12-3/TRBV12-4,CASSPQDGKGNEQFF,TGTGCCAGCTCCCCCCAGGACGGGAAAGGGAATGAGCAGTTCTTC
14,TRBJ2-7,.,.,TRBV20-1,CSASVPRAPYEQYF,TGCAGTGCTAGTGTGCCCAGGGCTCCTTACGAGCAGTACTTC
15,TRBJ1-6,.,.,TRBV20-1,CSARDPGQRYSPLHF,TGCAGTGCTAGAGACCCCGGACAGCGTTATTCACCCCTCCACTTT
13,TRBJ1-1,.,.,TRBV19,CASSRGGEVGAFF,TGTGCCAGTAGTCGGGGGGGTGAGGTCGGAGCTTTCTTT
15,TRBJ2-2,medium-sized,TRBD2,TRBV7-3,CASSPRAGEAGELFF,TGTGCCAGCAGCCCACGCGCGGGGGAGGCCGGGGAGCTGTTTTTT
13,TRBJ2-5,.,.,TRBV5-1,CASRRTSQETQYF,TGCGCCAGCAGACGAACTAGTCAAGAGACCCAGTACTTC
16,TRBJ2-1,few,TRBD2,TRBV7-9,CASSLDGLADYNEQFF,TGTGCCAGCAGCTTAGATGGGCTAGCGGACTACAATGAGCAGTTCTTC
14,TRBJ1-5,.,TRBD1,TRBV20-1,CSATTGYSNQPQHF,TGCAGTGCCACGACAGGGTATAGCAATCAGCCCCAGCATTTT
13,TRBJ2-7,.,.,TRBV12-3/TRBV12-4,CASKADPEGEQYF,TGTGCCAGCAAGGCGGACCCCGAGGGCGAGCAGTACTTC
12,TRBJ2-7,.,.,TRBV10-3,CAIGTGAAEQYF,TGTGCCATCGGCACCGGGGCGGCCGAGCAGTACTTC
14,TRBJ2-3,few,TRBD2,TRBV5-1,CASSLAGVPDTQYF,TGCGCCAGCAGCTTAGCGGGAGTCCCCGATACGCAGTATTTT
18,TRBJ2-2,.,.,TRBV5-1,CASSLVSLAGPVAGELFF,TGCGCCAGCAGCTTGGTGAGCCTCGCAGGGCCCGTCGCCGGGGAGCTGTTTTTT
15,TRBJ2-2,.,TRBD2,TRBV7-2,CASSPPGLAIGELFF,TGTGCCAGCAGCCCACCGGGACTAGCAATCGGGGAGCTGTTTTTT
15,TRBJ2-1,.,.,TRBV28,CASSLLRQLGNEQFF,TGTGCCAGCAGTTTATTACGGCAGTTGGGGAATGAGCAGTTCTTC
14,TRBJ1-2,few,.,TRBV7-2,CASSLYGQDYGYTF,TGTGCCAGCAGCTTATACGGGCAGGACTATGGCTACACCTTC
17,TRBJ2-3,few,.,TRBV20-1,CSARIPDSSKFTDTQYF,TGCAGTGCTAGAATCCCGGACTCTTCCAAATTCACAGATACGCAGTATTTT
16,TRBJ2-2,few,TRBD2,TRBV19,CASSKGSGANTGELFF,TGTGCCAGTAGCAAAGGTAGCGGGGCAAACACCGGGGAGCTGTTTTTT
17,TRBJ2-2,.,TRBD2,TRBV20-1,CSASRGRRPRRTGGLFF,TGCAGTGCTAGCCGCGGGAGACGACCCCGGCGCACCGGGGGGCTGTTTTTT
17,TRBJ1-3,.,TRBD1,TRBV2,CASSERGTGLGSNTIYF,TGTGCCAGCAGTGAACGCGGGACAGGGTTAGGAAGCAACACCATATATTTT
16,TRBJ2-3,.,TRBD1,TRBV5-4,CASSLIGTGVSDTQYF,TGTGCCAGCAGCTTGATTGGGACAGGGGTATCAGATACGCAGTATTTT
11,TRBJ2-4,many,.,TRBV20-1,CSARDAPLQYF,TGCAGTGCTAGAGATGCCCCCCTTCAGTACTTC
13,TRBJ2-1,.,TRBD2,TRBV6-1,CASATPLAGGSFF,TGTGCCAGCGCGACTCCTCTAGCGGGAGGTTCGTTCTTC
14,TRBJ2-1,many,TRBD2,TRBV7-8,CASSLSGSYNEQFF,TGTGCCAGCAGCTTGAGCGGGAGCTACAATGAGCAGTTCTTC
17,TRBJ2-2,.,.,TRBV7-9,CASSLEWWQGNTGELFF,TGTGCCAGCAGCTTAGAATGGTGGCAGGGAAACACCGGGGAGCTGTTTTTT
14,TRBJ1-5,.,.,TRBV18,CASSPDSIYQPQHF,TGTGCCAGCTCACCTGACAGCATTTATCAGCCCCAGCATTTT
15,TRBJ2-3,few,TRBD1,TRBV30,CAWSVAGTGADTQYF,TGTGCCTGGAGTGTGGCCGGGACAGGGGCAGATACGCAGTATTTT
13,TRBJ1-5,.,TRBD1,TRBV28,CASLNRGPQPQHF,TGTGCCAGTCTGAACAGGGGGCCTCAGCCCCAGCATTTT
17,TRBJ2-6,.,.,TRBV7-9,CASSSRTPLTGANVLTF,TGTGCCAGCAGCTCAAGGACACCTTTGACTGGGGCCAACGTCCTGACTTTC
19,TRBJ1-4,once,TRBD1,TRBV28,CASSSGQGARVATNEKLFF,TGTGCCAGCAGTTCCGGACAGGGGGCGAGGGTTGCAACTAATGAAAAACTGTTTTTT
15,TRBJ2-3,few,TRBD2,TRBV3-1,CASSQGPAGTDTQYF,TGTGCCAGCAGCCAAGGGCCAGCGGGGACAGATACGCAGTATTTT
13,TRBJ1-5,few,.,TRBV24-1,CATSMTGNQPQHF,TGTGCCACCAGTATGACGGGCAATCAGCCCCAGCATTTT
17,TRBJ1-2,.,TRBD1,TRBV7-9,CASSFAAAGGVPYGYTF,TGTGCCAGCAGCTTTGCTGCGGCAGGGGGCGTTCCCTATGGCTACACCTTC
15,TRBJ1-5,few,.,TRBV11-2,CASSLTGGGNQPQHF,TGTGCCAGCAGCTTAACCGGGGGGGGGAATCAGCCCCAGCATTTT
13,TRBJ2-1,.,TRBD1,TRBV27,CASRTTGGSEQFF,TGTGCCAGCAGGACGACAGGGGGCAGTGAGCAGTTCTTC
14,TRBJ2-7,.,.,TRBV7-8,CASSLAHAGYEQYF,TGTGCCAGCAGCTTAGCCCACGCGGGGTACGAGCAGTACTTC
12,TRBJ2-5,.,TRBD1,TRBV2,CASTPNRGQEYF,TGTGCCAGCACTCCAAATCGTGGACAGGAGTACTTC
14,TRBJ1-2,few,TRBD1,TRBV5-1,CASSPLGQGYGYTF,TGCGCCAGCAGCCCCCTGGGACAGGGTTATGGCTACACCTTC
15,TRBJ1-1,few,.,TRBV7-2,CASSYHPQGGNEAFF,TGTGCCAGCAGCTACCACCCCCAAGGAGGTAATGAAGCTTTCTTT
14,TRBJ2-7,.,.,TRBV24-1,CATSDESGSYEQYF,TGTGCCACCAGTGATGAGTCAGGATCCTACGAGCAGTACTTC
15,TRBJ2-7,few,.,TRBV5-1,CASSYLPVNSYEQYF,TGCGCCAGCAGCTACCTGCCGGTAAACTCCTACGAGCAGTACTTC